Listed here are 30 T cell receptor beta chains from one sample, sequenced in a study of blood T cell repertoires in COVID-19. The method was immunoSEQ multiplex PCR; TCRdb's version includes in-frame clones alone and lacks a portion of them. The sample carries roughly 240,000 clones, 75% to 85% recorded once. The sequenced material came from peripheral blood. These receptors were taken from a man aged 50-60 years with COVID-19, enrolled during active disease.

The rearrangement links TRBV15 to TRBJ2-1; tentatively, D is TRBD2 (6 bases). Germline-derived CDR1 and CDR2 are LNHNV and YYDKDF (reference sequence). The CDR3 extends over 14 amino acids. V lost 8 bases to trimming and J lost 4 bases, with 15 bases between them. The CDR3 nucleotides are TGTGCCACCGGGGTGCGGGGACTGTACAATGAGCAGTTCTTC. This translates into CATGVRGLYNEQFF.

CDR3 sequence: CASSEQANYEQYF. The CDR3 DNA reads TGTGCCAGCAGCGAACAGGCCAACTACGAGCAGTACTTC. The V and J genes are TRBV7-2 and TRBJ2-7; D may be TRBD1 (5 bases). V was clipped by 5 bases and J by 3 bases, with 11 bases between them. Germline values: CDR1 SGHTA, CDR2 FQGNSA. This CDR3 comprises 13 residues.

This chain uses TRBV2 with TRBJ1-5, with 9 bases aligning to TRBD1. The trim removed 5 bases at V and 7 bases at J, leaving 12 bases unmatched. The CDR3 length is 16 residues. Germline CDR1 is SNHLY and CDR2 is FYNNEI. The CDR3 reads CASSSLGQGVGQPQHF. CDR3 in DNA: TGTGCCAGCAGTTCTTTGGGACAGGGAGTGGGACAGCCCCAGCATTTT.

The rearrangement links TRBV5-4 to TRBJ2-5; 10 positions agree with TRBD1. The CDR3 sequence is 15 residues long. Trimming cost V 2 bases and J 5 bases; bases outside gene matches: 6. Germline CDR1 and CDR2: SGHNT and YYREEE (reference sequence). The DNA for the CDR3 is TGTGCCAGCAGCTTTGACAGGGGGCGTGCTGAGACCCAGTACTTC. Encoded protein: CASSFDRGRAETQYF.

This chain joins TRBV5-1 and TRBJ2-1; TRBD2 aligns across 9 bases. The CDR3 spans 14 residues. The V segment lost 7 bases and the J segment 5 bases; nucleotides outside the gene matches: 7. Germline V gene data show CDR1 as SGHRS and CDR2 as YFSETQ. CDR3 residues: CASSAGGLNNEQFF. Here the CDR3 DNA reads TGCGCCAGCTCAGCGGGGGGCCTCAACAATGAGCAGTTCTTC.

This clone occurred many times. The same CDR3 can be traced to other DNA sequences in this sample. The V call is TRBV4-2, the J call TRBJ1-1; D may be TRBD1 (5 bases). This CDR3 comprises 16 residues. Germline CDR1 reads LGHNA; CDR2 reads YNFKEQ. V gave up 0 bases and J gave up 5 bases, with 16 bases separating them. CDR3 DNA: TGTGCCAGCAGCCAAGACCCAAGGGGCGCGGGGACTGAAGCTTTCTTT. Its protein product is CASSQDPRGAGTEAFF.

The rearrangement joins TRBV6-5 to TRBJ2-7; 9 nucleotides agree with TRBD1. The CDR3 loop spans 15 amino acids. The ends lost 6 bases at V and 2 bases at J; junction bases unmatched: 8. Per the germline V gene, CDR1 is MNHEY and CDR2 is SVGAGI. CDR3 in amino acids: CASRGATGGAYEQYF. DNA for the CDR3: TGTGCCAGCAGAGGAGCGACAGGGGGGGCCTACGAGCAGTACTTC.

Here the CDR3 DNA reads TGTGCCAGCTCAGCCGACTGGCTGTCCTACGAGCAGTACTTC. As protein: CASSADWLSYEQYF. V and J are TRBV18 and TRBJ2-7; D unresolved. V was cut by 5 bases and J by 1 base, with 12 bases left in between. The germline gives CDR1 KGHSH, CDR2 LQKENI. CDR3 length equals 14 residues.

The V gene is TRBV6-5, the J gene TRBJ1-5; a weak D match, TRBD1 (5 bases). V lost 6 bases and J 4 bases, leaving 13 bases between the germline ends. The CDR3 runs to 14 residues. The germline V gene encodes CDR1 MNHEY and CDR2 SVGAGI. The chain's CDR3 is CASRSGGVNQPQHF. The CDR3 bases are TGTGCCAGCAGGTCGGGGGGGGTGAATCAGCCCCAGCATTTT.

The chain is built from TRBV6-1 and TRBJ1-5; D might be TRBD1 (5 bases). Per the germline V gene, CDR1 is MNHNS and CDR2 is SASEGT. V was shortened by 2 bases and J by 4 bases, with 9 bases between the two germline ends. The CDR3 consists of 14 residues. The CDR3 DNA reads as TGTGCCAGCAGTGAAAGCACAGGAAATCAGCCCCAGCATTTT. It is translated as CASSESTGNQPQHF.

J is TRBJ1-2 and V is TRBV3-1 (or the pseudogene TRBV3-2); 7 bases line up with TRBD1. The CDR3 is 15 residues long. The J segment lost 1 base and the V segment lost 4 bases, leaving 6 bases of the junction unmatched. CDR1 and CDR2 (germline): LGHDT, YNNKEL (reference sequence). This chain's CDR3 is CASSPMGQSNYGYTF. The CDR3 DNA reads TGTGCCAGCAGCCCTATGGGACAGAGTAACTATGGCTACACCTTC.

CDR3 protein: CASSPIKSSNQPQHF. For the CDR3, the DNA is TGCGCCAGCAGCCCAATAAAGAGTAGCAATCAGCCCCAGCATTTT. This sequence joins TRBV4-1 and TRBJ1-5; no definite D call. This CDR3 region has 15 residues. The V end was cut by 4 bases, the J end by 0 bases, with 10 bases between. The germline V gene encodes CDR1 MGHRA and CDR2 YSYEKL.

The sample holds many counts of this clone. The chain recombines TRBV7-8 with TRBJ2-7, with a possible D match to TRBD2 (6 bases). Trimming left V 1 base short and J 5 bases short, with 30 bases between. This CDR3 spans 20 amino acids. Looked up from germline, CDR1 is SGHVS and CDR2 is FQNEAQ. The CDR3: CASSLVSGLLTTALFNEQYF. DNA for the CDR3: TGTGCCAGCAGCTTAGTGAGCGGACTATTAACAACCGCTCTATTTAACGAGCAGTACTTC.

The genes are TRBV7-3 and TRBJ1-1; D is unresolved. CDR3 size: 14 residues. Deletions cut 5 bases from V and 1 base from J, with 11 bases between. Germline V gives CDR1 SGHTA, CDR2 FQGTGA. In nucleotides, the CDR3 is TGTGCCAGCAGCCAAGGCCCAGGGAACACTGAAGCTTTCTTT. Translating it yields CASSQGPGNTEAFF. Looking up the rest from reference TRBV7-3 and TRBJ1-1 gives the full variable domain: GAGVSQTPSNKVTEKGKYVELRCDPISGHTALYWYRQSLGQGPEFLIYFQGTGAADDSGLPNDRFFAVRPEGSVSTLKIQRTERGDSAVYLCASSQGPGNTEAFFGQGTRLTVV.

This chain joins TRBV6-5 and TRBJ1-1; D perhaps matches TRBD1 (6 bases). V dropped 8 bases and J dropped 1 base, with 17 bases sitting between them. In germline, CDR1 is MNHEY, CDR2 SVGAGI. The CDR3 loop spans 15 amino acids. CDR3 sequence (DNA): TGTGCCAGCCACCTTCTGGGACAAACGAACACTGAAGCTTTCTTT. Encoded protein: CASHLLGQTNTEAFF.

The gene calls are TRBV5-1 and TRBJ2-1, with 8 positions matching TRBD2. CDR1 is SGHRS, CDR2 YFSETQ, per germline. The J segment lost 0 bases and the V segment lost 4 bases, leaving 6 bases of the junction unmatched. The CDR3 runs 16 residues. The CDR3 DNA sequence: TGCGCCAGCAGCGTCGGCGGGGGGCTCTCCTACAATGAGCAGTTCTTC. Protein product: CASSVGGGLSYNEQFF.

The chain carries TRBV12-3 or TRBV12-4 and TRBJ2-7; D unclear. V shed 1 base and J shed 4 bases, with 5 bases lying between them. The CDR3 has 12 amino acids. The CDR3 DNA sequence: TGTGCCAGCAGTTTAGGCGAGTACGAGCAGTACTTC. It is translated as CASSLGEYEQYF.

The rearrangement uses TRBV5-5 and TRBJ2-1, with TRBD2 as a possible D gene (7 bases). This CDR3 is 12 amino acids long. Germline V gene sequence: CDR1 SGHKS, CDR2 YYEKEE (reference sequence). With 3 bases removed from V and 8 bases from J, the gap between germline ends came to 9 bases. This CDR3 is CASSWGGHEQFF. For the CDR3, the DNA is TGTGCCAGCAGCTGGGGGGGCCATGAGCAGTTCTTC.

V and J are TRBV2 and TRBJ2-5; 8 nucleotides align to TRBD2. The CDR3 sequence is 18 residues long. After removal of 2 bases from V and 5 bases from J, the junction contained 16 bases not matched to a gene. The germline V gene has CDR1 SNHLY and CDR2 FYNNEI. As DNA, the CDR3 is TGTGCCAGCAGTGAATATAGGTCCGTGCGGGGGGAATCTGAGACCCAGTACTTC. This gives the protein CASSEYRSVRGESETQYF.

The genes are TRBV19 and TRBJ1-1; TRBD1 might be the D (5 bases). Deletions cut 3 bases from V and 0 bases from J, with 8 bases between. Germline V gives CDR1 LNHDA, CDR2 SQIVND (reference sequence). The CDR3 sequence is 14 residues long. In nucleotides, the CDR3 is TGTGCCAGTAGTATTCAGGGCATGAACACTGAAGCTTTCTTT. It is translated as CASSIQGMNTEAFF.

The gene calls are TRBV9 and TRBJ2-7; 9 bases are shared with TRBD1. J lost 2 bases, V lost 0 bases, and 3 bases had no gene match. This CDR3 region has 15 residues. Germline V gene data show CDR1 as SGDLS and CDR2 as YYNGEE. The chain's CDR3 is CASSVGDRVTYEQYF. The DNA of the CDR3 is TGTGCCAGCAGCGTAGGGGACAGGGTAACCTACGAGCAGTACTTC.

The rearrangement uses TRBV9 and TRBJ2-5; a possible D gene is TRBD1 (5 bases). Trimming removed 3 bases at V and 4 bases at J, with 19 bases between. Germline V gives CDR1 SGDLS, CDR2 YYNGEE. The CDR3 has 16 amino acids. The CDR3 nucleotides are TGTGCCAGCAGCGCGGACAAAAGTCGTCTGGGAGAGACCCAGTACTTC. Translating gives CASSADKSRLGETQYF.

The chain links TRBV7-2 to TRBJ2-1, with 8 positions matching TRBD1. Trimming took 6 bases from V and 2 from J; bases not matched to a gene: 6. The germline V gene has CDR1 SGHTA and CDR2 FQGNSA. The length of the CDR3 is 15 residues. The CDR3 loop reads CASREGQGAYNEQFF. The CDR3 DNA reads as TGTGCCAGCAGGGAAGGACAGGGAGCCTACAATGAGCAGTTCTTC.

This rearrangement joins TRBV28 to TRBJ2-7; 7 bases fit TRBD1. Per the germline V gene, CDR1 is MDHEN and CDR2 is SYDVKM. The length of the CDR3 is 14 residues. V lost 3 bases to trimming and J lost 3 bases; unmatched junction nucleotides: 5. CDR3 sequence: CASSFGGQSYEQYF. The CDR3 nucleotides read TGTGCCAGCAGTTTTGGGGGACAGAGCTACGAGCAGTACTTC.

V usage is TRBV7-2 and J usage is TRBJ2-1; a weak D match, TRBD2 (6 bases). The germline V gene encodes CDR1 SGHTA and CDR2 FQGNSA. The germline V and J ends were trimmed by 1 base and 4 bases, with 11 bases remaining between them. There are 15 residues in the CDR3. CDR3 sequence (DNA): TGTGCCAGCAGCTTAGTCTGGGCGGGGTACAATGAGCAGTTCTTC. It is translated as CASSLVWAGYNEQFF.

CDR3 coding DNA: TGTGCCAGCAGTTACACCCCGGTTCCGAACACCGGGGAGCTGTTTTTT. It encodes CASSYTPVPNTGELFF. The chain uses TRBV6-5 and TRBJ2-2; no clear D. Trimming cost V 2 bases and J 0 bases, with 10 bases left between them. Germline V lookup: CDR1 MNHEY, CDR2 SVGAGI. The CDR3 contains 16 residues.

The chain is built from TRBV7-2 and TRBJ2-1; 8 bases agree with TRBD2. This CDR3 contains 16 residues. The trim removed 5 bases at V and 0 bases at J, leaving 6 bases unmatched. Germline lookup yields CDR1 SGHTA and CDR2 FQGNSA. CDR3 amino acids: CASSVAGTSSYNEQFF. The DNA for the CDR3 is TGTGCCAGCAGCGTGGCCGGGACTAGCTCCTACAATGAGCAGTTCTTC.

The rearrangement uses TRBV11-2 and TRBJ1-1; the D is unclear. CDR3 length: 14 amino acids. V gave up 0 bases and J gave up 2 bases, with 7 bases separating them. The germline CDR1 and CDR2 sequences are SGHAT and FQNNGV. DNA for the CDR3: TGTGCCAGCAGCTTAGACCAGATAAACACTGAAGCTTTCTTT. Encoded protein: CASSLDQINTEAFF. Full variable domain (remainder filled in from reference TRBV11-2 and TRBJ1-1): EAGVAQSPRYKIIEKRQSVAFWCNPISGHATLYWYQQILGQGPKLLIQFQNNGVVDDSQLPKDRFSAERLKGVDSTLKIQPAKLEDSAVYLCASSLDQINTEAFFGQGTRLTVV.

The V call is TRBV4-1, the J call TRBJ1-6, with 8 positions matching TRBD1. The V gene end was trimmed by 4 bases and the J gene end by 3 bases; junction bases not matched to a gene: 8. The CDR3 extends over 17 amino acids. The germline V gene encodes CDR1 MGHRA and CDR2 YSYEKL. The CDR3 region has the DNA TGCGCCAGCAGCCTACAGGGGGGCACCGTCTATAATTCACCCCTCCACTTT. It translates to CASSLQGGTVYNSPLHF.

This rearrangement joins TRBV10-3 to TRBJ2-3; unclear D gene. Germline-derived CDR1 and CDR2 are ENHRY and SYGVKD. V was pared by 2 bases and J by 4 bases, with 7 bases between. The CDR3 is made up of 13 amino acids. CDR3 bases: TGTGCCATCAGTGAGGGAGCTTCAGATACGCAGTATTTT. Amino acid sequence: CAISEGASDTQYF.